These 17 T cell receptor beta chains share one sample of origin, sequenced in a study of T cells in Graves' hyperthyroidism and ophthalmopathy. RNA transcripts gave rise to amplified TCR beta CDR3 regions. Initially, a first-round RT-PCR of the TCR CDR3 employed the HTBI primer set. TCRdb independently ran MiXCR on the multiplex PCR reads; one entry per CDR3 protein. The sample carries roughly 330,000 distinct CDR3 sequences, 15% to 20% recorded once. Material for sequencing was blood. The receptors stem from a man younger than 45 with Graves' hyperthyroidism.

In its sample, this clonotype was seen a few times. The chain's CDR3 is CAWSVDRVTEAFF. Written as DNA, the CDR3 is TGTGCCTGGAGTGTTGACAGGGTCACTGAAGCTTTCTTT. The genes are TRBV30 and TRBJ1-1, with 7 bases matching TRBD1. The V gene's germline CDR1 is GTSNPN and CDR2 SVGIG (reference sequence). V lost 0 bases, J lost 4 bases, and 2 bases stayed unmatched. CDR3 length: 13 amino acids.

This clonotype showed up many times. This chain connects TRBV11-2 to TRBJ2-3; D unclear. Germline CDR1 reads SGHAT; CDR2 reads FQNNGV. The CDR3 spans 13 residues. The V and J ends lost 2 bases and 4 bases respectively, with 7 bases between them. The CDR3: CASSLIGPDTQYF. CDR3 in DNA: TGTGCCAGCAGCTTAATAGGCCCAGATACGCAGTATTTT.

A few counts support this clonotype. The chain carries TRBV10-3 and TRBJ2-7; TRBD1 aligns across 8 bases. CDR3 length: 16 residues. With V trimmed by 4 bases and J by 6 bases, 14 bases remained unmatched. In germline, CDR1 is ENHRY, CDR2 SYGVKD. The CDR3 nucleotides are TGTGCCATCAGTGTTGACAGGGGTGTCGTTGTTGGCGAGCAGTACTTC. Amino acids: CAISVDRGVVVGEQYF.

The chain joins TRBV24-1 to TRBJ2-3, with a possible D match to TRBD1 (6 bases). The CDR3 sequence is 13 residues long. V lost 5 bases and J lost 5, with 10 bases in between. The germline gives CDR1 KGHDR, CDR2 SFDVKD. The CDR3 is CATSVSQGDTQYF. The DNA of the CDR3 is TGTGCCACCAGTGTCTCACAGGGAGATACGCAGTATTTT.

This clonotype has only a few counts. The chain recombines TRBV25-1 with TRBJ2-1, with unresolved D. CDR1 MGHDK and CDR2 SYGVNS come from the germline V gene. The CDR3 is made up of 13 amino acids. V was clipped by 0 bases and J by 9 bases, with 9 bases between them. CDR3 protein: CASSEYAYGEQFF. The CDR3 DNA reads TGTGCCAGCAGTGAATACGCGTACGGTGAGCAGTTCTTC.

The chain employs TRBV2 and TRBJ2-3; D is possibly TRBD1 or TRBD2 (7 bases each). Deletions cut 3 bases from V and 6 bases from J, with 16 bases between. Germline CDR1 and CDR2: SNHLY and FYNNEI. The CDR3 extends over 15 amino acids. The CDR3 DNA reads TGTGCCAGCAGTGACCCCCTGGGAGGGGGCGATACGCAGTATTTT. Encoded protein: CASSDPLGGGDTQYF.

There are many counts of this clonotype. The chain joins TRBV2 to TRBJ2-1, with 13 nucleotides matching TRBD2. V shed 8 bases, J shed 9 bases, and the junction held 4 bases outside the gene matches. Germline values: CDR1 SNHLY, CDR2 FYNNEI. The CDR3 loop spans 13 amino acids. In DNA form, the CDR3 reads TGTGCCAGCGGACTAGCGGGAGTTGGTGAGCAGTTCTTC. Protein product: CASGLAGVGEQFF.

Details on this clonotype: This sequence may be a read error, since a much larger clone differs from it by one base. The chain carries TRBV12-3 or TRBV12-4 and TRBJ2-3; weak D call: TRBD2 (6 bases). The CDR3 covers 14 residues. This chain's CDR3 is CANSWGVGTDTQYF. DNA of the CDR3: TGTGCCAACAGTTGGGGGGTCGGCACAGATACGCAGTATTTT.

This sequence joins TRBV27 and TRBJ1-4; maybe TRBD1 (5 bases). The CDR3 contains 15 residues. Trimming removed 0 bases from V and 4 bases from J, with 9 bases in between. The germline gives CDR1 MNHEY, CDR2 SMNVEV (reference sequence). This chain's CDR3 is CASSLSGGVNEKLFF. The CDR3 nucleotides are TGTGCCAGCAGTTTATCGGGGGGGGTTAATGAAAAACTGTTTTTT.

In regard to this clonotype: Just one base apart from a much larger clone, this may be a read error. The chain has TRBV3-1 and TRBJ2-7; TRBD2 matches 8 bases. Germline loops: CDR1 LGHDT, CDR2 YNNKEL (reference sequence). Unmatched junction bases numbered 5, after V lost 4 bases and J lost 3 bases. CDR3 length equals 14 residues. The CDR3 coding sequence is TGTGCCAGCAGCCGGACTAGCAGAGGCTACGAGCAGTACTTC. This sequence encodes CASSRTSRGYEQYF.

This clonotype was detected many times. CDR3 bases: TGTGCCAGCAGCTTAGTAGCGGGAGGGCCCCCAGATACGCAGTATTTT. Translating it yields CASSLVAGGPPDTQYF. The chain employs TRBV7-9 and TRBJ2-3, with 11 bases lining up with TRBD2. This CDR3 has 16 residues. The junction had 4 bases not matched to a gene; V was cut back by 1 base and J by 4 bases. Germline CDR1 reads SEHNR; CDR2 reads FQNEAQ (reference sequence).

This sequence joins TRBV4-1 and TRBJ2-7, with a possible D match to TRBD1 (6 bases). Trimming removed 0 bases at V and 3 bases at J, with 18 bases between. The CDR3 length is 17 residues. CDR1 and CDR2 (germline): MGHRA, YSYEKL. Here the CDR3 reads CASSQETGRPSFYEQYF. The CDR3 DNA follows: TGCGCCAGCAGCCAAGAGACAGGCCGTCCTAGTTTCTACGAGCAGTACTTC.

The sample holds many counts of this clonotype. This rearrangement joins TRBV3-1 to TRBJ1-3; D gene unclear. The germline V gene encodes CDR1 LGHDT and CDR2 YNNKEL (reference sequence). The CDR3 sequence is 16 residues long. Trimming left V 0 bases short and J 0 bases short, with 9 bases between. CDR3 in amino acids: CASSQDSQPSGNTIYF. The DNA for the CDR3 is TGTGCCAGCAGCCAAGATTCACAACCCTCTGGAAACACCATATATTTT.

This clonotype came up a few times. V gene TRBV4-2 combines with J gene TRBJ2-5; weak D call: TRBD2 (5 bases). The germline gives CDR1 LGHNA, CDR2 YNFKEQ. Trimming left V 0 bases short and J 0 bases short, with 8 bases between. There are 15 residues in the CDR3. This CDR3 reads CASSQDTGYQETQYF. CDR3 in DNA: TGTGCCAGCAGCCAAGATACGGGGTACCAAGAGACCCAGTACTTC.

At least ten counts were recorded for this clonotype. This chain connects TRBV20-1 to TRBJ2-1, with D possibly TRBD2 on 6 matching bases. This CDR3 contains 14 residues. V was clipped by 7 bases and J by 12 bases, with 25 bases between them. Germline CDR1 DFQATT, CDR2 SNEGSKA (reference sequence). The DNA of the CDR3 is TGCAGTGTGACTGAGGGGTTATCGGGGGATTGGCAGTTCTTC. This translates into CSVTEGLSGDWQFF.

This clonotype was picked up many times. The chain employs TRBV28 and TRBJ2-7, with D maybe TRBD1 (6 bases). The CDR3 runs 14 residues. CDR1 is MDHEN, CDR2 SYDVKM, per germline. The V gene lost 8 bases and the J gene lost 2 bases, with 16 bases spanning the gap. The CDR3 loop is CASCQQGQPYEQYF. The CDR3, as DNA: TGTGCCAGCTGCCAACAGGGCCAACCCTACGAGCAGTACTTC.

In its sample, this clonotype was seen many times. The chain uses TRBV2 and TRBJ1-5, with D possibly being TRBD1 (5 bases). The CDR3 spans 13 residues. Germline V CDR1 and CDR2: SNHLY, FYNNEI. Deletions cut 6 bases from V and 9 bases from J, with 15 bases between. The CDR3 reads CASSQARGGPQHF. Here the CDR3 DNA reads TGTGCCAGCAGCCAGGCACGGGGGGGGCCCCAGCATTTT.